The source of this T cell receptor beta chain is a study of blood T cell repertoires in COVID-19. About the research overall: Material from acute and convalescent COVID-19 was sourced from the United States, Italy and Spain. Sample material is recorded as cDNA or gDNA derived from T cells, B-cell-depleted T cells, or PBMCs.

Authors' processing steps: Quantification of nucleated cells was approximated via reference gene primer amplification. TCRdb's table, derived via immunoSEQ multiplex PCR, lists solely in-frame clones and lacks some. The DNA was the basis for D and trimming; V, J and clone size are from that table. The sample contains over 85,000 clones, 76% of which appear only once. Germline V gene data show CDR1 as MNHEY and CDR2 as SMNVEV (reference sequence). The CDR3 is 14 amino acids. V gave up 7 bases and J gave up 1 base, with 13 bases separating them. The clonotype was recovered from a woman of 80 years or more with acute or convalescent COVID-19. The chain employs TRBV27 and TRBJ1-2, with no clear D. The sequencing sample was made of peripheral blood. CDR3 sequence reads: CASTQSRGNYGYTF. The DNA of the CDR3 is TGTGCCAGCACCCAGTCGCGGGGTAACTATGGCTACACCTTC.